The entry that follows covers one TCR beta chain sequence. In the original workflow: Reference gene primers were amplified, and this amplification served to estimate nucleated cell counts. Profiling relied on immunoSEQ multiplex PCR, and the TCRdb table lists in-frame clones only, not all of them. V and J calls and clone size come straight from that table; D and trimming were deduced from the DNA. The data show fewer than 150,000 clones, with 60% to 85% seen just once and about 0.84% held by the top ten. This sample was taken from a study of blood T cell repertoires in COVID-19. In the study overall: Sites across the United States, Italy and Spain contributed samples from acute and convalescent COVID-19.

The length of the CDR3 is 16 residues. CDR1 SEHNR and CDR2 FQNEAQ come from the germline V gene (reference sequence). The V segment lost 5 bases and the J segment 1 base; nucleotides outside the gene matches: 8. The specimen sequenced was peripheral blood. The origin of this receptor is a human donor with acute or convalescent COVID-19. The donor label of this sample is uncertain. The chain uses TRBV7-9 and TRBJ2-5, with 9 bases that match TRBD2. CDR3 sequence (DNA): TGTGCCAGCAGCCCGCCGCGGGGGGGCTTCCAAGAGACCCAGTACTTC. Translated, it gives CASSPPRGGFQETQYF. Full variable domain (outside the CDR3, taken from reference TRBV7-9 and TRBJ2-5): DTGVSQNPRHKITKRGQNVTFRCDPISEHNRLYWYRQTLGQGPEFLTYFQNEAQLEKSRLLSDRFSAERPKGSFSTLEIQRTEQGDSAMYLCASSPPRGGFQETQYFGPGTRLLVL.